One T cell receptor beta chain is described in this entry. As originally analysed: Estimation of nucleated cell counts relied on the amplification of reference gene primers. Profiled with immunoSEQ multiplex PCR; TCRdb holds only in-frame clones, not every one. Clonal size and the V and J genes are those of that table, whereas D and trimming came from the DNA. Of around 70,000 clones in the sample, around three quarters were seen once. The CDR3 runs 15 residues. Germline V gene lookup returns CDR1 MNHEY and CDR2 SVGEGT. Trimming removed 5 bases from V and 7 bases from J; junction bases left unmatched: 10. The data were obtained in a study of blood T cell repertoires in COVID-19. The wider study: The samples span acute and convalescent COVID-19 from the United States, Italy and Spain. PBMCs, B-cell-depleted T cells, or T cells provided the cDNA or gDNA that made up the material.

This TCR came from a man aged 60 to 69 with active or convalescent COVID-19. Sequencing input: peripheral blood. The chain links TRBV6-2 or TRBV6-3 to TRBJ2-1, with 8 nucleotides matching TRBD2. The CDR3 DNA reads as TGTGCCAGCAGTACCGTAGCGGGGTTCAAGAATGAGCAGTTCTTC. This codes for CASSTVAGFKNEQFF.